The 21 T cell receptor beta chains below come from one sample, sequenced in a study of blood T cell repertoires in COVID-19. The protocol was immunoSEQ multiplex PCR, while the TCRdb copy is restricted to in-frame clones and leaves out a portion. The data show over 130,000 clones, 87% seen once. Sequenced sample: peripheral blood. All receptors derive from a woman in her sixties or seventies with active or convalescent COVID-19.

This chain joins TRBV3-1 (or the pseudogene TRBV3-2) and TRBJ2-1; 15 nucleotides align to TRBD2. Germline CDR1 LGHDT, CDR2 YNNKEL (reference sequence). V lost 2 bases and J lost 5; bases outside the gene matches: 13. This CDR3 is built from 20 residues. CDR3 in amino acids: CASSQLARRTSGGADNEQFF. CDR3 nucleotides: TGTGCCAGCAGCCAACTTGCCCGGCGGACTAGCGGGGGGGCCGACAATGAGCAGTTCTTC.

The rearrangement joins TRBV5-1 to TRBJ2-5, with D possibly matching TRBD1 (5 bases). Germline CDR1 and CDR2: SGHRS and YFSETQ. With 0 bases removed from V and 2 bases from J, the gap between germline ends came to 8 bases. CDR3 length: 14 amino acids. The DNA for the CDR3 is TGCGCCAGCAGCTTGGGACAGCGACAAGAGACCCAGTACTTC. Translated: CASSLGQRQETQYF.

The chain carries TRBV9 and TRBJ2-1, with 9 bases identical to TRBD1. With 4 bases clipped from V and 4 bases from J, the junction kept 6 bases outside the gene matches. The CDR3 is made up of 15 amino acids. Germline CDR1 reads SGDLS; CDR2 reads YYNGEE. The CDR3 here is CASSIQGARYNEQFF. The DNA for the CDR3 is TGTGCCAGCAGCATACAGGGGGCGCGGTACAATGAGCAGTTCTTC.

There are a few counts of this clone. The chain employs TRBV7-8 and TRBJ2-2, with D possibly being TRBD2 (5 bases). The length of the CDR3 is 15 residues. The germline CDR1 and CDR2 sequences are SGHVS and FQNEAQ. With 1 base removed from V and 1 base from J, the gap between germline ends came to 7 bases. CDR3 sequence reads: CASSLDRENTGELFF. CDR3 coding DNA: TGTGCCAGCAGCTTAGACCGGGAGAACACCGGGGAGCTGTTTTTT.

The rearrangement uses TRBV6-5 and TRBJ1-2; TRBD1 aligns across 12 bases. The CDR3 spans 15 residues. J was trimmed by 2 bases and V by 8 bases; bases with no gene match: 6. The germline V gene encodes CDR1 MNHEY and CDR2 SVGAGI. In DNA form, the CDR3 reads TGTGCCAGCCGAAGGGGACAGGGGGCGAACTATGGCTACACCTTC. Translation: CASRRGQGANYGYTF.

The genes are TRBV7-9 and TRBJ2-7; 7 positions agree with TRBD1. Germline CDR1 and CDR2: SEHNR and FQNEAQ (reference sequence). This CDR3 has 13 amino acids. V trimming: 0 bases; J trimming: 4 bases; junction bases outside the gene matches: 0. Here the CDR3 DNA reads TGTGCCAGCAGCTTAGCGGGACAGTACGAGCAGTACTTC. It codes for CASSLAGQYEQYF.

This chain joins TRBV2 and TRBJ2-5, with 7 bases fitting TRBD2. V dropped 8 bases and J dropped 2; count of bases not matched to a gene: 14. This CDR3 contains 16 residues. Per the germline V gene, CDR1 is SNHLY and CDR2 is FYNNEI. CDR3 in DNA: TGTGCCAGCGGGCGTGATCTCTACGGGGGGCAAGAGACCCAGTACTTC. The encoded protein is CASGRDLYGGQETQYF.

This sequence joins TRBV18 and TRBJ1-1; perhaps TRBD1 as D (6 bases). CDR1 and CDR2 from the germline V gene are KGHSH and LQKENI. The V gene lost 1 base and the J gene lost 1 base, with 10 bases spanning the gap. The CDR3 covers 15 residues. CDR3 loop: CASSPLGQQNTEAFF. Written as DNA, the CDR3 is TGTGCCAGCTCACCACTAGGACAGCAGAACACTGAAGCTTTCTTT.

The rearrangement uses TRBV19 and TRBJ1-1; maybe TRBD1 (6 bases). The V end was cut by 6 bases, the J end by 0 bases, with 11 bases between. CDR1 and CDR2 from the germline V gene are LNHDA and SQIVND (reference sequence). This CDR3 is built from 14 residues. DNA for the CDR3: TGTGCCAGTAGAAGGGGGGGCCTGAACACTGAAGCTTTCTTT. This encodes CASRRGGLNTEAFF. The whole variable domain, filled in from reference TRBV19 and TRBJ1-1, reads DGGITQSPKYLFRKEGQNVTLSCEQNLNHDAMYWYRQDPGQGLRLIYYSQIVNDFQKGDIAEGYSVSREKKESFPLTVTSAQKNPTAFYLCASRRGGLNTEAFFGQGTRLTVV.

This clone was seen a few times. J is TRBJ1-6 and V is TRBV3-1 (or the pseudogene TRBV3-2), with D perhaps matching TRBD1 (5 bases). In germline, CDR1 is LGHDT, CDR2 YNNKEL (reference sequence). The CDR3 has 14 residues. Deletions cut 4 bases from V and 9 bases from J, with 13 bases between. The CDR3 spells CASSPTALGSPLHF. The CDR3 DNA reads TGTGCCAGCAGCCCGACAGCGTTGGGTTCACCCCTCCACTTT.

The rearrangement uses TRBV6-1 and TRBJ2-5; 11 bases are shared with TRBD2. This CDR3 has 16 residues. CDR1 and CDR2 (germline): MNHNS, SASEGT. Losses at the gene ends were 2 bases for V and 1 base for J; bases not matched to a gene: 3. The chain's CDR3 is CASSELAGGVQETQYF. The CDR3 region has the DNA TGTGCCAGCAGTGAATTAGCGGGGGGGGTCCAAGAGACCCAGTACTTC.

As DNA, the CDR3 is TGTGCCAGCTCGGCGACAGGGGGTGATCAGCCCCAGCATTTT. Residues: CASSATGGDQPQHF. The rearrangement uses TRBV18 and TRBJ1-5; TRBD1 aligns across 9 bases. The CDR3 loop spans 14 amino acids. Looked up from germline, CDR1 is KGHSH and CDR2 is LQKENI. Trimming cost V 6 bases and J 5 bases; bases outside gene matches: 5.

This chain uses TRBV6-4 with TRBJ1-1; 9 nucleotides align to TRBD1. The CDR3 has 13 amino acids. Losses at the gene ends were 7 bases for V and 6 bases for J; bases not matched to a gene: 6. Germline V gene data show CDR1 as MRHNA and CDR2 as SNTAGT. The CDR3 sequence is CASKGQGSAEAFF. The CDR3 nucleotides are TGTGCCAGCAAAGGACAGGGGAGCGCTGAAGCTTTCTTT.

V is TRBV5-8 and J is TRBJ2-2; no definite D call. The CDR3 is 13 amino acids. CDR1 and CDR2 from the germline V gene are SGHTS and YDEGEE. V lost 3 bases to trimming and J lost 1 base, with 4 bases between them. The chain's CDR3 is CASSSMNTGELFF. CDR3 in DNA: TGTGCCAGCAGCTCCATGAACACCGGGGAGCTGTTTTTT. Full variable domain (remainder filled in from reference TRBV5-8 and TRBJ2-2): EAGVTQSPTHLIKTRGQQATLRCSPISGHTSVYWYQQALGLGLQFLLWYDEGEERNRGNFPPRFSGRQFPNYSSELNVNALELEDSALYLCASSSMNTGELFFGEGSRLTVL.

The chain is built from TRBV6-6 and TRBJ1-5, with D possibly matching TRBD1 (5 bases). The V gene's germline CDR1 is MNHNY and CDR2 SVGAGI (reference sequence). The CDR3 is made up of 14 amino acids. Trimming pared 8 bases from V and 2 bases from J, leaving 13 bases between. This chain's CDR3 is CASGEGVGNQPQHF. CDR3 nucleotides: TGTGCCAGCGGGGAAGGGGTCGGCAATCAGCCCCAGCATTTT.

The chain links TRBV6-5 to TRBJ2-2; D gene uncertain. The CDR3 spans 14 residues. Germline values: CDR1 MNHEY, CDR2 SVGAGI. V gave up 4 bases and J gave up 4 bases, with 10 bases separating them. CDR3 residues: CASSLQSSTGELFF. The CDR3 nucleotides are TGTGCCAGCAGTTTACAGAGTTCCACCGGGGAGCTGTTTTTT.

Written as DNA, the CDR3 is TGTGCCAGCAGCAAAGACGGACTGAGGATAAACTATGGCTACACCTTC. Encoded protein: CASSKDGLRINYGYTF. The chain links TRBV21-1 to TRBJ1-2. TRBV21-1 is deemed a pseudogene. The CDR3 has 16 residues.

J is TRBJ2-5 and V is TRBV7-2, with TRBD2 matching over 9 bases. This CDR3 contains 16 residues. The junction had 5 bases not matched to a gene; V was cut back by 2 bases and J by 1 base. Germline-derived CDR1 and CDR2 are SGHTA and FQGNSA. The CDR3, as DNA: TGTGCCAGCAGCTTAATGTCTAGCGGGGCCCAAGAGACCCAGTACTTC. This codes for CASSLMSSGAQETQYF.

The DNA of the CDR3 is TGTGCCATCAGCCGCCAGGAGGGCAATCAGCCCCAGCATTTT. Encoded protein: CAISRQEGNQPQHF. This chain uses TRBV10-3 with TRBJ1-5; no clear D gene. The ends were cut back, 6 bases at V and 2 bases at J, with 11 bases in the middle. Germline lookup yields CDR1 ENHRY and CDR2 SYGVKD. CDR3 length: 14 amino acids.

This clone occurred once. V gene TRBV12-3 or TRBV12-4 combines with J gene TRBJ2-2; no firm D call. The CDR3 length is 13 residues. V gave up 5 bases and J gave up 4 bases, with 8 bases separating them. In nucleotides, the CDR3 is TGTGCCAGCAGTCCTACGGGCACCGGGGAGCTGTTTTTT. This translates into CASSPTGTGELFF.

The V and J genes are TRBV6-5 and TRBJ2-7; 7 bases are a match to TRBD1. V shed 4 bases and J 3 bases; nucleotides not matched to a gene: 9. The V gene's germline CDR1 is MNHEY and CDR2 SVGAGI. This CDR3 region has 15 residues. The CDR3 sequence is CASSLQRDSNYEQYF. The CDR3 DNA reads TGTGCCAGCAGTTTGCAGAGGGACAGCAACTACGAGCAGTACTTC.